This entry features one T cell receptor beta chain sequence. Its antigen remains unknown. This entry comes from a study of cytomegalovirus exposure and HLA in healthy donors. Study summary: Earlier findings included roughly 120 million unique TCR beta sequences obtained from about 179 million T cells. Roughly 92 million unique TCRs, all from HLA-typed donors, were included in an early release of the data.

Between the trimmed V and J ends, which lost 4 bases and 7 bases, there was a span of 31 bases. The CDR3 consists of 19 residues. Study outcomes and limitations: A later analysis reportedly identified an Asian-associated ancestry cluster as carrying fewer N-insertions than the roughly 700-donor mean. Rare TCR sequences dominated, though some public TCRs recurred in many donors.

The PCR employed 60 Vbeta primers together with 13 Jbeta primers. Some clones are missing from TCRdb's copy, which holds only in-frame ones; the method was immunoSEQ multiplex PCR. The table shows around 200,000 clones, with roughly 84% occurring only once. This TCR derives from a girl aged 2 to 10 in good health and CMV-seropositive. The chain is built from TRBV23-1 and TRBJ1-2; D possibly corresponds to TRBD1 (6 bases). TRBV23-1 is an ORF; its function is uncertain. The sequenced sample was PBMCs. The CDR3 is CASSPGGSRTVEDCSGYTF. The CDR3 DNA is TGCGCCAGCAGTCCGGGGGGTTCGAGGACAGTAGAGGACTGCTCTGGCTACACCTTC.